This TCR beta chain is drawn from a study of tumor-infiltrating lymphocytes in primary liver carcinoma. Across the whole study: Recorded tumor stage was T1-T3 N0M0, with diameters of 4.2 to 10 cm. Whole-study findings and limits: Compared with tumor region pairs, tumor-adjacent and tumor-blood pairs overlapped less. Bulk unsorted material prevented CD4+ and CD8+ repertoire comparison.

The template, 450 to 650 ng total RNA, yielded TCR beta cDNA made with a constant-region primer. TCR beta libraries came from three nested multiplex PCR rounds using slightly modified ARM-PCR. TCRdb recomputed calls from the multiplex PCR reads with MiXCR, one row per CDR3 protein. The repertoire holds approximately 330,000 distinct CDR3 sequences, with about two thirds as singletons. This clonotype has ten or more counts. Its antigen is as yet unknown. RNA was extracted from whole blood without cell sorting, alongside germline DNA. The patients, who had chronic HBV infection, were treatment-naive (untreated). What was sequenced was peripheral blood. The sequence came from a middle-aged man with primary liver carcinoma and hepatitis B virus infection.

Here the CDR3 DNA reads TGCAGCGCCCAAAGCGGGACAGGGGGGGAAAAACTGTTTTTT. It specifies CSAQSGTGGEKLFF. The chain links TRBV29-1 to TRBJ1-4, with 11 bases fitting TRBD1. This CDR3 is built from 14 residues. V shed 7 bases and J 8 bases; nucleotides not matched to a gene: 9. Germline-derived CDR1 and CDR2 are SQVTM and ANQGSEA.